This passage covers 21 T cell receptor beta chains from one sample sequenced in a study of T cells in Graves' hyperthyroidism and ophthalmopathy. TCR beta CDR3 regions were amplified from RNA. A set of HTBI primers served as the primers for a first-round RT-PCR of the TCR CDR3. TCRdb passed the multiplex PCR reads through MiXCR, listing each CDR3 protein once. The repertoire has hundreds of thousands of distinct CDR3 sequences, over 10% of them found once; the top ten carry about 9.1%. The sample was blood. Source of these receptors: a woman younger than 35 with Graves' hyperthyroidism.

Only one count was recorded for this clonotype. The chain uses TRBV10-1 and TRBJ1-2; maybe TRBD1 (5 bases). V lost 6 bases, J lost 5 bases, and 13 bases lay in between. Germline V lookup: CDR1 WNHNN, CDR2 SYGVQD (reference sequence). The CDR3 totals 13 residues. CDR3 nucleotide sequence: TGCGCCAGCAGCATAGGGGAAAATTATGGCTACACCTTC. This translates into CASSIGENYGYTF.

This clonotype was detected only a few times. This chain connects TRBV7-8 to TRBJ1-2, with 7 bases that match TRBD1. The CDR3 has 17 residues. Germline V gene sequence: CDR1 SGHVS, CDR2 FQNEAQ. V lost 5 bases, J lost 4 bases, and 16 bases stayed unmatched. CDR3 coding DNA: TGTGCCAGCAGCCCGTCGGGACAGTTAGGTTCGGGCTATGGCTACACCTTC. Residues: CASSPSGQLGSGYGYTF.

This clonotype showed up many times. The chain carries TRBV6-1 and TRBJ2-1; D unresolved. Germline CDR1 is MNHNS and CDR2 is SASEGT. V gave up 0 bases and J gave up 7 bases, with 4 bases separating them. CDR3 size: 12 residues. The CDR3: CASSEAANEQFF. The CDR3 DNA follows: TGTGCCAGCAGTGAAGCAGCAAATGAGCAGTTCTTC.

This clonotype occurred many times. This chain connects TRBV7-9 to TRBJ1-1; unclear D gene. The CDR3 sequence is 14 residues long. Germline V gives CDR1 SEHNR, CDR2 FQNEAQ (reference sequence). Trimming stripped 1 base from V and 6 bases from J, with 12 bases between. CDR3 loop: CASSLGREVAEAFF. The CDR3 region has the DNA TGTGCCAGCAGCTTAGGGAGGGAGGTCGCTGAAGCTTTCTTT.

This clonotype has just a few counts. The chain carries TRBV18 and TRBJ1-2, with 10 bases lining up with TRBD1. V lost 0 bases to trimming and J lost 5 bases; unmatched junction nucleotides: 6. Germline CDR1 KGHSH, CDR2 LQKENI. The CDR3 spans 16 residues. CDR3 DNA sequence: TGTGCCAGCTCACCACCTGTCGGGACAGGGGCTTATGGCTACACCTTC. Its translation is CASSPPVGTGAYGYTF.

This clonotype was counted many times. CDR3 DNA: TGTGCCAGCAGTTTATCGTTGAGGGGCGAGCAGTACTTC. It encodes CASSLSLRGEQYF. The chain combines TRBV27 with TRBJ2-7, with D perhaps given as TRBD1 or TRBD2 (5 bases each). The CDR3 loop spans 13 amino acids. Germline loops: CDR1 MNHEY, CDR2 SMNVEV (reference sequence). V lost 0 bases to trimming and J lost 6 bases, with 9 bases between them.

This clonotype was observed at least ten times. The chain couples TRBV6-6 to TRBJ1-2; 7 bases map to TRBD1. Germline assignment: CDR1 MNHNY and CDR2 SVGAGI (reference sequence). Unmatched junction bases numbered 8, after V lost 2 bases and J lost 5 bases. The CDR3 covers 15 residues. The CDR3 DNA sequence: TGTGCCAGCAGTTACGAGAACAGGGGTCTATATGGCTACACCTTC. Translation: CASSYENRGLYGYTF.

This clonotype appeared a few times. The chain has TRBV24-1 and TRBJ2-5, with TRBD1 matching over 10 bases. The CDR3 is 16 residues long. V lost 5 bases, J lost 2 bases, and 7 bases stayed unmatched. Germline V gene data show CDR1 as KGHDR and CDR2 as SFDVKD. CDR3 loop: CATSVGGTGVQETQYF. Here the CDR3 DNA reads TGTGCCACCAGTGTCGGGGGGACAGGGGTACAAGAGACCCAGTACTTC.

The V call is TRBV2, the J call TRBJ2-5; 13 bases line up with TRBD2. The CDR3 runs 16 residues. V was clipped by 6 bases and J by 0 bases; unmatched bases: 4. Germline V gene data show CDR1 as SNHLY and CDR2 as FYNNEI. The CDR3 bases are TGTGCCAGCAGGATGACTAGCGGGAGGTACCAAGAGACCCAGTACTTC. It translates to CASRMTSGRYQETQYF.

This clonotype was seen at least ten times. The chain employs TRBV28 and TRBJ2-7; 14 nucleotides match TRBD2. Germline V gene data show CDR1 as MDHEN and CDR2 as SYDVKM. The CDR3 totals 15 residues. V was pared by 5 bases and J by 4 bases, with 4 bases of the junction left unmatched. Written as DNA, the CDR3 is TGTGCCAGCAGTATAGGGACTAGCGGGAGTTACGAGCAGTACTTC. Translating gives CASSIGTSGSYEQYF. The whole variable domain, remainder taken from reference TRBV28 and TRBJ2-7, is DVKVTQSSRYLVKRTGEKVFLECVQDMDHENMFWYRQDPGLGLRLIYFSYDVKMKEKGDIPEGYSVSREKKERFSLILESASTNQTSMYLCASSIGTSGSYEQYFGPGTRLTVT.

This clonotype was counted ten times or more. The chain joins TRBV7-8 to TRBJ1-2; D may be TRBD1 (5 bases). The CDR3 extends over 18 amino acids. Germline lookup yields CDR1 SGHVS and CDR2 FQNEAQ. With 5 bases removed from V and 4 bases from J, the gap between germline ends came to 26 bases. The CDR3 DNA follows: TGTGCCAGCAGCGCCCCCCCGGTTGGGGCGCCCCCTGTCTATGGCTACACCTTC. This encodes CASSAPPVGAPPVYGYTF. The complete variable domain, with remaining parts taken from reference TRBV7-8 and TRBJ1-2, reads GAGVSQSPRYKVAKRGQDVALRCDPISGHVSLFWYQQALGQGPEFLTYFQNEAQLDKSGLPSDRFFAERPEGSVSTLKIQRTQQEDSAVYLCASSAPPVGAPPVYGYTFGSGTRLTVV.

This clonotype has ten or more counts. The chain uses TRBV19 and TRBJ1-5; D not certain. Trimming took off 0 bases at V and 5 bases at J, with 5 bases between the two ends. The CDR3 is 13 amino acids. Germline V gene sequence: CDR1 LNHDA, CDR2 SQIVND (reference sequence). CDR3 sequence: CASSIERDQPQHF. The DNA for the CDR3 is TGTGCCAGTAGTATAGAGAGGGATCAGCCCCAGCATTTT. The entire variable domain, with the rest obtained from reference TRBV19 and TRBJ1-5, is as follows: DGGITQSPKYLFRKEGQNVTLSCEQNLNHDAMYWYRQDPGQGLRLIYYSQIVNDFQKGDIAEGYSVSREKKESFPLTVTSAQKNPTAFYLCASSIERDQPQHFGDGTRLSIL.

The V gene is TRBV2, the J gene TRBJ1-2, with D tentatively TRBD1 (5 bases). From germline, CDR1 is SNHLY and CDR2 FYNNEI. The CDR3 loop spans 14 amino acids. Deletions cut 4 bases from V and 6 bases from J, with 15 bases between. The CDR3 DNA follows: TGTGCCAGCAGTGCCGTTTCGGGGCGGGATGGCTACACCTTC. Amino acids: CASSAVSGRDGYTF.

As regards this clonotype: A clone one base away is much larger, so this may be a read error. The V call is TRBV18, the J call TRBJ2-2, with a tentative D call TRBD2 (5 bases). CDR1 is KGHSH, CDR2 LQKENI, per germline. The CDR3 has 14 amino acids. CDR3 protein: CASSPPADTGELLF. The CDR3 nucleotides are TGTGCCAGCTCACCACCTGCAGACACCGGGGAGCTGCTTTTT. Together with reference TRBV18 and TRBJ2-2, the CDR3 gives the full variable domain: NAGVMQNPRHLVRRRGQEARLRCSPMKGHSHVYWYRQLPEEGLKFMVYLQKENIIDESGMPKERFSAEFPKEGPSILRIQQVVRGDSAAYFCASSPPADTGELLFGEGSRLTVL.

This clonotype was counted only a few times. The chain recombines TRBV19 with TRBJ2-6; no clear D. Per germline, CDR1 LNHDA and CDR2 SQIVND (reference sequence). V was trimmed by 3 bases and J by 0 bases, leaving 6 bases between them. The length of the CDR3 is 15 residues. CDR3 protein: CASSIDSSGANVLTF. In DNA form, the CDR3 reads TGTGCCAGTAGTATCGATAGCTCTGGGGCCAACGTCCTGACTTTC.

The gene calls are TRBV9 and TRBJ1-5; 8 bases line up with TRBD1. With V trimmed by 2 bases and J by 5 bases, 12 bases remained unmatched. The CDR3 has 17 amino acids. CDR1 is SGDLS and CDR2 is YYNGEE in the germline V gene. The CDR3 reads CASSVTGEGPTDQPQHF. The CDR3 DNA follows: TGTGCCAGCAGCGTGACAGGGGAGGGCCCAACGGATCAGCCCCAGCATTTT.

This clonotype came up a few times. The V call is TRBV6-1, the J call TRBJ1-6; TRBD1 is a possible D gene (5 bases). Germline-derived CDR1 and CDR2 are MNHNS and SASEGT. The germline V and J ends were trimmed by 7 bases and 7 bases, with 20 bases remaining between them. The CDR3 contains 16 residues. The CDR3 spells CASTKDGDRGNSPLHF. Written as DNA, the CDR3 is TGTGCCAGCACCAAAGACGGGGACCGAGGAAATTCACCCCTCCACTTT.

This chain links TRBV12-3 or TRBV12-4 with TRBJ2-4; 11 nucleotides line up with TRBD1. CDR3 size: 14 residues. The ends lost 6 bases at V and 7 bases at J; junction bases unmatched: 5. The CDR3 spells CASRTGQGGNIQYF. CDR3 coding DNA: TGTGCCAGCAGAACGGGACAGGGGGGGAACATTCAGTACTTC.

The sample holds a few counts of this clonotype. This chain uses TRBV4-3 with TRBJ2-1; possible D gene TRBD1, 6 bases. The CDR3 totals 16 residues. The V gene's germline CDR1 is LGHNA and CDR2 YSLEER. V was shortened by 2 bases and J by 4 bases, with 15 bases between the two germline ends. The CDR3 sequence: CASSQNFGTPYNEQFF. The CDR3 bases are TGCGCCAGCAGCCAAAATTTTGGGACACCTTACAATGAGCAGTTCTTC.

This clonotype was counted at least ten times. Written as DNA, the CDR3 is TGTGCCAGCAGTTACTGGGATGGTAGCGGGAGGATTTTTAGCTCCTACAATGAGCAGTTCTTC. Its translation is CASSYWDGSGRIFSSYNEQFF. The rearrangement joins TRBV6-2 or TRBV6-3 to TRBJ2-1; TRBD2 aligns across 10 bases. The CDR3 length is 21 residues. Trimming cost V 1 base and J 0 bases; bases outside gene matches: 15. CDR1 is MNHEY and CDR2 is SVGEGT in the germline V gene.

This clonotype was observed at least ten times. The chain is built from TRBV19 and TRBJ1-2; 9 bases map to TRBD1. Trimming removed 7 bases from V and 1 base from J; junction bases left unmatched: 10. Germline V gives CDR1 LNHDA, CDR2 SQIVND (reference sequence). The CDR3 has 16 amino acids. The CDR3 sequence is CASTEQGARGNYGYTF. Here the CDR3 DNA reads TGTGCCAGTACAGAACAGGGGGCGCGGGGTAACTATGGCTACACCTTC.